Sequencing of this T cell receptor (beta chain) was carried out in a study of T cell changes during pregnancy in multiple sclerosis. Germline V gene data show CDR1 as SQVTM and CDR2 as ANQGSEA. CDR3 size: 14 residues. V was pared by 7 bases and J by 1 base, with 13 bases between. Produced via immunoSEQ multiplex PCR; TCRdb's table is partial and in-frame only. The data contain some 97,000 clones, about nine tenths of them singletons. The sample consisted of peripheral blood, taken after pregnancy. The chain is built from TRBV29-1 and TRBJ2-2, with a possible D match to TRBD2 (5 bases). The TCR sequence derives from a female donor with multiple sclerosis, enrolled in a pregnancy study. CDR3 nucleotides: TGCAGCGCTAGGTTTGAGGGGAACACCGGGGAGCTGTTTTTT. As protein: CSARFEGNTGELFF.